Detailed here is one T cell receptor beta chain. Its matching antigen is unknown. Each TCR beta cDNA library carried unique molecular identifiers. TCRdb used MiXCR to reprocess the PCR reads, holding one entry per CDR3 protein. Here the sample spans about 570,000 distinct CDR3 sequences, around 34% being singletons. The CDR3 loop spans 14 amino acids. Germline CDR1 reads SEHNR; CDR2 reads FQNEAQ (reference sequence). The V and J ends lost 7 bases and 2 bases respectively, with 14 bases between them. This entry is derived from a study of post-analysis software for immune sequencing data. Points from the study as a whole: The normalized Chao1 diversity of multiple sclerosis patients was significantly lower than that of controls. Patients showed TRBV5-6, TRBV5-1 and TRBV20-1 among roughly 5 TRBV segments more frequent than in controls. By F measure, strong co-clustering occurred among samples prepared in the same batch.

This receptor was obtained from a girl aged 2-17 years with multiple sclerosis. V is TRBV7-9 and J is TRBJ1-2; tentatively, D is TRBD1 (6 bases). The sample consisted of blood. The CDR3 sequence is CASTFPGANYGYTF. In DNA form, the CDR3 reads TGTGCCAGCACCTTCCCAGGGGCGAACTATGGCTACACCTTC.